This entry lists 8 T cell receptor beta chains sequenced from one sample in a study of blood T cell repertoires in COVID-19. TCRdb's table, derived via immunoSEQ multiplex PCR, lists solely in-frame clones and lacks some. Found here are around 140,000 clones, about 80% of them singletons; the top ten hold roughly 3.6%. The sample consisted of peripheral blood. The receptor set was obtained from a man aged 65 to 79 who had recovered from COVID-19.

V usage is TRBV19 and J usage is TRBJ1-1; a possible D gene is TRBD1 (5 bases). Trimming removed 1 base at V and 5 bases at J, with 11 bases between. The germline V gene has CDR1 LNHDA and CDR2 SQIVND (reference sequence). This CDR3 is built from 14 residues. The CDR3 DNA follows: TGTGCCAGTAGTATAGTTCAGGGTATGACTGAAGCTTTCTTT. Its translation is CASSIVQGMTEAFF. The variable domain in full, completed from reference TRBV19 and TRBJ1-1, reads DGGITQSPKYLFRKEGQNVTLSCEQNLNHDAMYWYRQDPGQGLRLIYYSQIVNDFQKGDIAEGYSVSREKKESFPLTVTSAQKNPTAFYLCASSIVQGMTEAFFGQGTRLTVV.

About this clone: Being one base from a much bigger clone, this may be a read error. For the CDR3, the DNA is TGTGTCAGCAGTTCCGGGACAGGGCGTCAGCCCCAGCATTTT. Residues: CVSSSGTGRQPQHF. The chain is built from TRBV2 and TRBJ1-5; TRBD1 matches at 9 bases. There are 14 residues in the CDR3. Germline-derived CDR1 and CDR2 are SNHLY and FYNNEI.

The rearrangement links TRBV6-5 to TRBJ1-2; 7 bases map to TRBD1. The V and J ends lost 0 bases and 5 bases, in that order; junction bases with no gene match: 6. The CDR3 spans 15 residues. Germline V gene data show CDR1 as MNHEY and CDR2 as SVGAGI. The CDR3 loop is CASSYSTTGVYGYTF. CDR3 in DNA: TGTGCCAGCAGTTACTCGACCACAGGGGTTTATGGCTACACCTTC.

V and J are TRBV30 and TRBJ2-5, with D unclear. The V and J ends lost 4 bases and 7 bases respectively, with 16 bases between them. This CDR3 region has 13 residues. Germline V lookup: CDR1 GTSNPN, CDR2 SVGIG (reference sequence). The CDR3 nucleotides are TGTGCCTGGACCTCCGGCCATACGGGGACCCAGTACTTC. Translated, it gives CAWTSGHTGTQYF.

This sequence joins TRBV5-1 and TRBJ1-4; 9 nucleotides agree with TRBD1. There are 17 residues in the CDR3. Germline V gene sequence: CDR1 SGHRS, CDR2 YFSETQ. V trimming: 2 bases; J trimming: 4 bases; junction bases outside the gene matches: 9. In DNA form, the CDR3 reads TGCGCCAGCAGCTTTGGGGTGGACAGGGGACTTAATGAAAAACTGTTTTTT. It translates to CASSFGVDRGLNEKLFF. The full variable domain, its missing parts supplied by reference TRBV5-1 and TRBJ1-4, is KAGVTQTPRYLIKTRGQQVTLSCSPISGHRSVSWYQQTPGQGLQFLFEYFSETQRNKGNFPGRFSGRQFSNSRSEMNVSTLELGDSALYLCASSFGVDRGLNEKLFFGSGTQLSVL.

The V gene is TRBV5-1, the J gene TRBJ2-3; the match to TRBD2 covers 8 bases. Germline assignment: CDR1 SGHRS and CDR2 YFSETQ. V was pared by 4 bases and J by 6 bases, with 7 bases of the junction left unmatched. This CDR3 region has 14 residues. CDR3 sequence reads: CASSAGLAGDTQYF. Written as DNA, the CDR3 is TGCGCCAGCAGCGCAGGACTAGCAGGGGATACGCAGTATTTT.

V usage is TRBV18 and J usage is TRBJ2-2, with 11 bases identical to TRBD2. After removal of 3 bases from V and 5 bases from J, the junction contained 14 bases not matched to a gene. The germline V gene has CDR1 KGHSH and CDR2 LQKENI. The CDR3 contains 19 residues. CDR3 sequence: CASSPKPSLAGEETGELFF. The CDR3 DNA sequence: TGTGCCAGCTCACCGAAACCGTCACTAGCGGGAGAGGAGACCGGGGAGCTGTTTTTT.

By proportion, this clone is medium-sized. This sequence joins TRBV19 and TRBJ2-7; 11 bases line up with TRBD2. The CDR3 sequence is 16 residues long. Germline values: CDR1 LNHDA, CDR2 SQIVND (reference sequence). With V trimmed by 5 bases and J by 3 bases, 9 bases remained unmatched. DNA for the CDR3: TGTGCCAGTAGTGCATTGACTAGCGGGGCCATCTACGAGCAGTACTTC. It is translated as CASSALTSGAIYEQYF.